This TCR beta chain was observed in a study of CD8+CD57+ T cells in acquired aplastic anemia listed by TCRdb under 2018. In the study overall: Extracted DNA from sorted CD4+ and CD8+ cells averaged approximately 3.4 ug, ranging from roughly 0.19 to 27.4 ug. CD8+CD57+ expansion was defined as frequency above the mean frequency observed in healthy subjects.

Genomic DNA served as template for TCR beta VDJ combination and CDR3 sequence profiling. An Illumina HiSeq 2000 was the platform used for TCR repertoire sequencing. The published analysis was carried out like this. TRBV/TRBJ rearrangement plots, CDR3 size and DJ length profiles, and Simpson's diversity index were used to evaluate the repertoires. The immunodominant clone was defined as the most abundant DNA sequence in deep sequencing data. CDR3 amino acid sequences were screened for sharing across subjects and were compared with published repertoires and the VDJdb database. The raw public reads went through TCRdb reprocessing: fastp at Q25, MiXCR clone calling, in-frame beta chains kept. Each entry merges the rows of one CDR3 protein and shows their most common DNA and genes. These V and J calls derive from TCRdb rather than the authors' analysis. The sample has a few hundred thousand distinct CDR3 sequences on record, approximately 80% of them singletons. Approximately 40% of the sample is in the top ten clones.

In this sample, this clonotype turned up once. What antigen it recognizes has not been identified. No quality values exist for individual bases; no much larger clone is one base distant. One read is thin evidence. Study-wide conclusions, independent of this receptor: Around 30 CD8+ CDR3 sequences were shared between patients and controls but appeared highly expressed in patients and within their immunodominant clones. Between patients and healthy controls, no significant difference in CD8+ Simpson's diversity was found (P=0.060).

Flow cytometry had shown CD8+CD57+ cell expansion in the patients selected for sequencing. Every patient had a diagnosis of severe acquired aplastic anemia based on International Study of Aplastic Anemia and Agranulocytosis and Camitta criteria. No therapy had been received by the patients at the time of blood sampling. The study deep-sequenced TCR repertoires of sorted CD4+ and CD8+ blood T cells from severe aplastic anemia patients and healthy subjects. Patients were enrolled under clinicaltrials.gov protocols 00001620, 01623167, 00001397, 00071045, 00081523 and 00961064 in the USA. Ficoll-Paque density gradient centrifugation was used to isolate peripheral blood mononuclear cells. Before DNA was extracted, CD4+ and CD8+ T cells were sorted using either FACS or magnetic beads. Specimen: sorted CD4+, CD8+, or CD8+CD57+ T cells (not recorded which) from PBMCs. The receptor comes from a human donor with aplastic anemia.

The sequenced DNA is TGTGCCAGCAGCGTGATGCCACAGGGGGCCAGGTATACGCAGTATTTT. Its protein product is CASSVMPQGARYTQYF. The receptor chain draws on TRBV7-9 and TRBJ2-3; TRBD1 agrees with 9 junctional bases. The germline V gene (reference sequence) sets CDR1 to SEHNR and CDR2 to FQNEAQ. Including the terminal cysteine and phenylalanine, the CDR3 comprises 16 residues. Of the read, only the CDR3 DNA is kept; its 48 bases are in frame from base 1. Compared with germline, V lacks 5 bases and J lacks 7 bases; bases without a gene match: 13. With the portions outside the CDR3 filled from the reference TRBV7-9 and TRBJ2-3 genes, the complete variable region becomes DTGVSQNPRHKITKRGQNVTFRCDPISEHNRLYWYRQTLGQGPEFLTYFQNEAQLEKSRLLSDRFSAERPKGSFSTLEIQRTEQGDSAMYLCASSVMPQGARYTQYFGPGTRLTVL.